This TCR beta chain stems from a study of cytomegalovirus exposure and HLA in healthy donors. Study-level information: The same platform was used for the approximately 110 validation repertoires and the 600 to 700 first-cohort repertoires, a later analysis reported.

Assay used: immunoSEQ multiplex PCR; TCRdb lists only in-frame clones, some missing. The table shows tens of thousands of clones, with more than 80% occurring only once. Between the trimmed V and J ends, which lost 5 bases and 10 bases, there was a span of 18 bases. The CDR3 sequence is 15 residues long. Per germline, CDR1 SNHLY and CDR2 FYNNEI. This clonotype was sampled from a woman aged 18-30 years in good health and CMV-seronegative. V is TRBV2 and J is TRBJ1-6; D perhaps matches TRBD1 (5 bases). Material for sequencing was PBMCs. The CDR3 nucleotides read TGTGCCAGCAGTCCAGACGGGACTTTTGACTCACCCCTCCACTTT. This sequence encodes CASSPDGTFDSPLHF.